A single sample is the source of the 2 T cell receptor beta chains below, sequenced in a study of blood T cells in healthy people across ages. PCR was performed a second time for about 6 to 12 cycles using a sample-barcoded 5' primer and a J-beta primer mix. In TCRdb, the 5' RACE reads were re-called with MiXCR into one record per CDR3 protein. The table has roughly 1 million distinct CDR3 sequences, approximately 25% seen once. This sample also belongs to another study, concerning T cells of mothers and their children.

Sequences were obtained from blood. The receptor set was obtained from a girl aged 2 to 10 in good health.

Details on this clonotype: Relative to the germline gene, one junction end is altered; a read error may explain this. The gene calls are TRBV28 and TRBJ1-2; 7 nucleotides agree with TRBD1. The CDR3 sequence is 15 residues long. CDR1 and CDR2 (germline): MDHEN, SYDVKM. The CDR3 is CASRGGQAEFYGYTF. The DNA for the CDR3 is TGCGCCAGCAGAGGAGGACAGGCCGAGTTCTATGGCTACACCTTC.

This clonotype has only a few counts. The chain recombines TRBV27 with TRBJ2-3; 11 bases align to TRBD1. The CDR3 extends over 12 amino acids. Germline V gene lookup returns CDR1 MNHEY and CDR2 SMNVEV (reference sequence). Trimming removed 10 bases from V and 6 bases from J; junction bases left unmatched: 3. For the CDR3, the DNA is TGTGCCACTGGACAGGGGGCTGATACGCAGTATTTT. Its translation: CATGQGADTQYF.